In its sample, the clone carrying this T cell receptor beta chain was seen a few times. Its antigen is unknown. Preparation of the TCRbeta library was carried out with unique molecular identifiers. TCRdb recomputed calls from the PCR reads with MiXCR, one row per CDR3 protein. In the table there are 440,000 or so distinct CDR3 sequences, around two fifths of which are singletons. The entry originates in a study of T-cell reconstitution after alpha-beta-depleted transplantation in children. General study findings and limits: The authors attributed T-cell counts and diversity one year after transplant mostly to newly produced T cells. The origin of high day-60 TCRbeta diversity in some patients lay in surviving recipient T cells and thymic progenitors.

V was pared by 3 bases and J by 7 bases, with 12 bases between. CDR3 length equals 13 residues. Germline V CDR1 and CDR2: DFQATT, SNEGSKA (reference sequence). Sequencing used PBMCs, obtained before TCRalphabeta/CD19-depleted stem cell transplant. This receptor was identified in a girl aged 2 to 9 with aplastic anemia, due to receive a stem cell transplant. This chain connects TRBV20-1 to TRBJ2-2; D remains ambiguous. The CDR3 region is CSASPEGFGELFF. The CDR3 bases are TGCAGTGCTAGCCCAGAAGGGTTCGGGGAGCTGTTTTTT.